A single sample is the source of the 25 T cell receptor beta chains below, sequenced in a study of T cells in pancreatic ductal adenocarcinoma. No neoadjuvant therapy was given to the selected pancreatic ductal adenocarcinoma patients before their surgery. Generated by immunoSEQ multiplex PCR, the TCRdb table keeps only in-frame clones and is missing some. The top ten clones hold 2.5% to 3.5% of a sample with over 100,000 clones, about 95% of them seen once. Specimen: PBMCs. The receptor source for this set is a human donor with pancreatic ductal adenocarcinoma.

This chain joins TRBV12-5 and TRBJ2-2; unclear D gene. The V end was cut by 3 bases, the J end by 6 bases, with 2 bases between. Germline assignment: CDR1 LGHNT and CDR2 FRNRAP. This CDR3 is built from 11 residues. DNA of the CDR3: TGTGCTAGTGGTTTCTCCGGGGAGCTGTTTTTT. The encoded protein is CASGFSGELFF. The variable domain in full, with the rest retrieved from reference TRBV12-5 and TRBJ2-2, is DARVTQTPRHKVTEMGQEVTMRCQPILGHNTVFWYRQTMMQGLELLAYFRNRAPLDDSGMPKDRFSAEMPDATLATLKIQPSEPRDSAVYFCASGFSGELFFGEGSRLTVL.

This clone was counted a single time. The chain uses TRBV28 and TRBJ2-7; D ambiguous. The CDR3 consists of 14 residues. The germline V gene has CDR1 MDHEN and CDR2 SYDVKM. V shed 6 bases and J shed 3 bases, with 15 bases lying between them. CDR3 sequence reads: CASRETGGGYEQYF. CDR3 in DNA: TGTGCCAGCAGGGAGACCGGCGGCGGCTACGAGCAGTACTTC. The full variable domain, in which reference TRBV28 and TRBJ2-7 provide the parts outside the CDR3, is DVKVTQSSRYLVKRTGEKVFLECVQDMDHENMFWYRQDPGLGLRLIYFSYDVKMKEKGDIPEGYSVSREKKERFSLILESASTNQTSMYLCASRETGGGYEQYFGPGTRLTVT.

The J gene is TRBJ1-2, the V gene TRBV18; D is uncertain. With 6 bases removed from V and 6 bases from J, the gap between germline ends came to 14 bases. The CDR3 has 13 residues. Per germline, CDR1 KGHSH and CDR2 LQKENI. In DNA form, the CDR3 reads TGTGCCAGCTCGTCGGGGAGGGATCATGGCTACACCTTC. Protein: CASSSGRDHGYTF.

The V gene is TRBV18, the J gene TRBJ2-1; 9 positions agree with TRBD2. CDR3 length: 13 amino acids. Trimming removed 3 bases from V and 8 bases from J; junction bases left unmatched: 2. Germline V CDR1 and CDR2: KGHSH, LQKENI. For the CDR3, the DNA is TGTGCCAGCTCACCGCGGGAGGGCCATGAGCAGTTCTTC. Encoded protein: CASSPREGHEQFF.

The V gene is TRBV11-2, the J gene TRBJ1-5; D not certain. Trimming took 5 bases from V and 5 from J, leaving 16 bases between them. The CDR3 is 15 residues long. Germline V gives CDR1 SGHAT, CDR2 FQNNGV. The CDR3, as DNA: TGTGCCAGCAGCCCCGGGGAGGGCTACGATCAGCCCCAGCATTTT. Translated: CASSPGEGYDQPQHF. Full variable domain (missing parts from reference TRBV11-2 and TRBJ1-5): EAGVAQSPRYKIIEKRQSVAFWCNPISGHATLYWYQQILGQGPKLLIQFQNNGVVDDSQLPKDRFSAERLKGVDSTLKIQPAKLEDSAVYLCASSPGEGYDQPQHFGDGTRLSIL.

The CDR3 DNA sequence: TGTGCCACCAGCAGAGTTCTAGTAGATACGCAGTATTTT. Protein: CATSRVLVDTQYF. This chain links TRBV15 with TRBJ2-3; unclear D gene. CDR1 LNHNV and CDR2 YYDKDF come from the germline V gene (reference sequence). This CDR3 region has 13 residues. The ends were cut back, 1 base at V and 5 bases at J, with 7 bases in the middle. The variable domain in full, with the rest retrieved from reference TRBV15 and TRBJ2-3, is DAMVIQNPRYQVTQFGKPVTLSCSQTLNHNVMYWYQQKSSQAPKLLFHYYDKDFNNEADTPDNFQSRRPNTSFCFLDIRSPGLGDTAMYLCATSRVLVDTQYFGPGTRLTVL.

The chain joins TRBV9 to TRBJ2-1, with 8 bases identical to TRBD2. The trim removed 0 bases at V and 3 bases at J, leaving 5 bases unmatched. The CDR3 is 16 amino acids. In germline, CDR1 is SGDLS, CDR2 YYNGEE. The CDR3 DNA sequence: TGTGCCAGCAGCGTAGAAATAGCGGGGATCTACAATGAGCAGTTCTTC. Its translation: CASSVEIAGIYNEQFF. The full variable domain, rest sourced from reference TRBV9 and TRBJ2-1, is DSGVTQTPKHLITATGQRVTLRCSPRSGDLSVYWYQQSLDQGLQFLIQYYNGEERAKGNILERFSAQQFPDLHSELNLSSLELGDSALYFCASSVEIAGIYNEQFFGPGTRLTVL.

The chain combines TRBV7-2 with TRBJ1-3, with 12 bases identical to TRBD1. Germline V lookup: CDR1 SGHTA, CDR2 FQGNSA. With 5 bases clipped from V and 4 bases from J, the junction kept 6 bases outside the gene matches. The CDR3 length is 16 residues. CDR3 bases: TGTGCCAGCAGCCCGGGACAGGGGGCGCGGGGAAACACCATATATTTT. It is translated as CASSPGQGARGNTIYF.

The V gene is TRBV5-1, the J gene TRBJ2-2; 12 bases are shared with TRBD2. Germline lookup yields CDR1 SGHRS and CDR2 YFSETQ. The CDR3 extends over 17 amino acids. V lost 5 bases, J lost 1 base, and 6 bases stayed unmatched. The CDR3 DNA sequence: TGCGCCAGCAGTCCTAGCGGGAGGGCGCAGAACACCGGGGAGCTGTTTTTT. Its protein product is CASSPSGRAQNTGELFF.

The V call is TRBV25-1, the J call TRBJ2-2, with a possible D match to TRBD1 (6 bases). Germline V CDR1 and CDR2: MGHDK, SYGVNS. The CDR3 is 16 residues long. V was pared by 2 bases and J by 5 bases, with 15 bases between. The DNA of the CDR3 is TGTGCCAGCAGTGAAGTAGAACAGGGTTTAACCGGGGAGCTGTTTTTT. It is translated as CASSEVEQGLTGELFF.

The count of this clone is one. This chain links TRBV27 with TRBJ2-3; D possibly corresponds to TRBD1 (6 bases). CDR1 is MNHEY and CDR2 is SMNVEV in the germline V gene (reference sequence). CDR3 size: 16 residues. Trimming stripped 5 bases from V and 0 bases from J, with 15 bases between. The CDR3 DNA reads TGTGCCAGCAGTCAAGGGACACCTTCTAGCACAGATACGCAGTATTTT. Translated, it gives CASSQGTPSSTDTQYF.

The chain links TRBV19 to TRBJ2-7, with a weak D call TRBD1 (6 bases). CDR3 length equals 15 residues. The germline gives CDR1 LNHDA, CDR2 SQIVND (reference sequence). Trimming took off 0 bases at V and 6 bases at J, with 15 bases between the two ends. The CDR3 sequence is CASSIDGGTEVEQYF. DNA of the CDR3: TGTGCCAGTAGTATAGATGGGGGCACCGAGGTCGAGCAGTACTTC.

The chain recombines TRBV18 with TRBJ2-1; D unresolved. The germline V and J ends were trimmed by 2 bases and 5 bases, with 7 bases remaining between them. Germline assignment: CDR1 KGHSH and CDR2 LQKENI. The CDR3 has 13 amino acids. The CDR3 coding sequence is TGTGCCAGCTCACCATTATCTGACAATGAGCAGTTCTTC. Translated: CASSPLSDNEQFF.

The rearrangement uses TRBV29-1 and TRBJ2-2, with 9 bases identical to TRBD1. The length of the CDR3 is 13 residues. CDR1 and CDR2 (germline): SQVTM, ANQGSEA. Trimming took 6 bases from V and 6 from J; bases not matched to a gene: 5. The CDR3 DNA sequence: TGCAGCGTCGGGACAGGGTTCGCCGGGGAGCTGTTTTTT. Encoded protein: CSVGTGFAGELFF.

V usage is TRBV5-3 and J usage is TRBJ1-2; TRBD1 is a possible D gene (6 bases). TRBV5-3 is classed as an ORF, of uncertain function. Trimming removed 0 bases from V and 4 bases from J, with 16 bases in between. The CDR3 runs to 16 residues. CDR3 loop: CARSLEVPGHPYGYTF. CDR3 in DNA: TGTGCCAGAAGCTTGGAGGTCCCGGGACACCCCTATGGCTACACCTTC.

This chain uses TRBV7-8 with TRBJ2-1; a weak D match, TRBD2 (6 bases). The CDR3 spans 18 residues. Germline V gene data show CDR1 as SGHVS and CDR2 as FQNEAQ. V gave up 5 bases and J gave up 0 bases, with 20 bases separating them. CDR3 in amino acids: CASSRIPRGRSSYNEQFF. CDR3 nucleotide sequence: TGTGCCAGCAGCCGAATCCCGCGGGGCCGTAGCTCCTACAATGAGCAGTTCTTC. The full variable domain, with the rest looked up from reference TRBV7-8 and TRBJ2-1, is GAGVSQSPRYKVAKRGQDVALRCDPISGHVSLFWYQQALGQGPEFLTYFQNEAQLDKSGLPSDRFFAERPEGSVSTLKIQRTQQEDSAVYLCASSRIPRGRSSYNEQFFGPGTRLTVL.

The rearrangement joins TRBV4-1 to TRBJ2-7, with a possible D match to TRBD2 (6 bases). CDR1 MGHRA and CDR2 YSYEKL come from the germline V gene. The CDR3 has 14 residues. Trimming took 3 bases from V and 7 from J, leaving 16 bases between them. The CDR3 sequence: CASSQRSGVGEQYF. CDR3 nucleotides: TGCGCCAGCAGCCAGCGATCGGGGGTCGGGGAGCAGTACTTC.

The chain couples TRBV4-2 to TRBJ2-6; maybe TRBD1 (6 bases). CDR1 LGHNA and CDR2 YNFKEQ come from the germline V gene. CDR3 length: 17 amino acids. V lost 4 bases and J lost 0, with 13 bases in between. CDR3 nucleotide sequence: TGTGCCAGCAGCCTGCAGGGGCGCAGCTCTGGGGCCAACGTCCTGACTTTC. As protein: CASSLQGRSSGANVLTF.

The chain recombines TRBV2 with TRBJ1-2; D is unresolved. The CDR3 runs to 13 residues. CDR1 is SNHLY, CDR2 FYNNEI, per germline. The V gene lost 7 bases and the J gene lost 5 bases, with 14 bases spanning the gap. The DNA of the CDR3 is TGTGCCAGCACAGAAGCATCACGGTATGGCTACACCTTC. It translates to CASTEASRYGYTF.

The CDR3 nucleotides are TGTGCCAGCAGTTCACAATTGTCAACTAATGAAAAACTGTTTTTT. It translates to CASSSQLSTNEKLFF. The chain carries TRBV6-1 and TRBJ1-4, with unresolved D. Germline-derived CDR1 and CDR2 are MNHNS and SASEGT. The V gene lost 5 bases and the J gene lost 0 bases, with 10 bases spanning the gap. CDR3 length equals 15 residues.

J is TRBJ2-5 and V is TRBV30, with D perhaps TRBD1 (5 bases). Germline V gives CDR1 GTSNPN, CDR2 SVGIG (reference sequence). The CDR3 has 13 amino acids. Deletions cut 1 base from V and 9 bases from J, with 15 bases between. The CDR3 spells CAWSEIRVGPQYF. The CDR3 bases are TGTGCCTGGAGTGAAATCCGGGTGGGGCCCCAGTACTTC.

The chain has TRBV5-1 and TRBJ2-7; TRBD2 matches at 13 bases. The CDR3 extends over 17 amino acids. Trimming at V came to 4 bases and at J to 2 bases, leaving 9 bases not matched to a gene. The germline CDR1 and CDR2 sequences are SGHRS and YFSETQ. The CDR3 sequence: CASSRRLAGGRTYEQYF. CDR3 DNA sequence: TGCGCCAGCAGCCGAAGACTAGCGGGAGGCCGGACCTACGAGCAGTACTTC. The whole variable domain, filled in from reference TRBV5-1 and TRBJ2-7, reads KAGVTQTPRYLIKTRGQQVTLSCSPISGHRSVSWYQQTPGQGLQFLFEYFSETQRNKGNFPGRFSGRQFSNSRSEMNVSTLELGDSALYLCASSRRLAGGRTYEQYFGPGTRLTVT.

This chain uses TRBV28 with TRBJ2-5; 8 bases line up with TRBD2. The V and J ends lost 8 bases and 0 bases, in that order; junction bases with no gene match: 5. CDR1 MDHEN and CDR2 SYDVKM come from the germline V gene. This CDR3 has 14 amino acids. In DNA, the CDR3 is TGTGCCAGCCGGGGCGGGGGGCACCAAGAGACCCAGTACTTC. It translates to CASRGGGHQETQYF.

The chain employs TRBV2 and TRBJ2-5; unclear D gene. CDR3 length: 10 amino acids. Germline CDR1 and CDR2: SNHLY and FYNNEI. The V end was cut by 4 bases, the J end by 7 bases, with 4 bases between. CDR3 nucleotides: TGTGCCAGCAGTGCTTTGACCCAGTACTTC. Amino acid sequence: CASSALTQYF.

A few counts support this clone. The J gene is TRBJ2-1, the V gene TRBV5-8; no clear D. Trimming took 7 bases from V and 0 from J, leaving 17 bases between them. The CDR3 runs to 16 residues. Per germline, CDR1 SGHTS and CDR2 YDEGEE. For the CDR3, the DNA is TGTGCCAGCCCCTCAATGGCAGAAAGCTCCTACAATGAGCAGTTCTTC. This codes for CASPSMAESSYNEQFF.